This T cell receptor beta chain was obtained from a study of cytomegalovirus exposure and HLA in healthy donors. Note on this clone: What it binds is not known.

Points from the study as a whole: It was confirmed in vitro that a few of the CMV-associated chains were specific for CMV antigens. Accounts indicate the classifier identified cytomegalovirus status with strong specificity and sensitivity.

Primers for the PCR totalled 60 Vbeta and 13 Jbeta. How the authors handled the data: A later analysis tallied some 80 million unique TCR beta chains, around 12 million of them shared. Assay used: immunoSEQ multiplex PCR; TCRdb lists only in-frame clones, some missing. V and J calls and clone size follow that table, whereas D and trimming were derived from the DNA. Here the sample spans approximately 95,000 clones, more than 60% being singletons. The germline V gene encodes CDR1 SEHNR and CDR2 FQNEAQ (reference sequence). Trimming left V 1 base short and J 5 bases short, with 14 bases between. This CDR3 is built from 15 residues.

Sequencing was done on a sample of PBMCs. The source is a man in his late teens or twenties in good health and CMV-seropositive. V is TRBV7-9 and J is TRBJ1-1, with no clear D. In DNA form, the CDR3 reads TGTGCCAGCAGCTTAGAGGAGGGCCCTTGGACTGAAGCTTTCTTT. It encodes CASSLEEGPWTEAFF.